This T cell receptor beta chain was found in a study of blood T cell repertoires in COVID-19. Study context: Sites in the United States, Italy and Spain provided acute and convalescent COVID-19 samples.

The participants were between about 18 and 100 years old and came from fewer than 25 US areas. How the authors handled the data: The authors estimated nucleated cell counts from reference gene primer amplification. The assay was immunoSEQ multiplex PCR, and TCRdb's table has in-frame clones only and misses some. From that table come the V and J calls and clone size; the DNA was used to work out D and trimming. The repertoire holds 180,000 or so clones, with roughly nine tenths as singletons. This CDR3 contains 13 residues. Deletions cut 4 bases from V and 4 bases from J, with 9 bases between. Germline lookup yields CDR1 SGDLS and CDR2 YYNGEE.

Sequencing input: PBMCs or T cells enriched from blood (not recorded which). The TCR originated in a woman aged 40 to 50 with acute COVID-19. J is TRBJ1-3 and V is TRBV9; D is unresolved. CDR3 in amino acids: CASSPGNGNTIYF. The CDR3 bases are TGTGCCAGCAGCCCCGGGAACGGAAACACCATATATTTT. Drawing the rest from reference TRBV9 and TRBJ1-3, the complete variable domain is DSGVTQTPKHLITATGQRVTLRCSPRSGDLSVYWYQQSLDQGLQFLIQYYNGEERAKGNILERFSAQQFPDLHSELNLSSLELGDSALYFCASSPGNGNTIYFGEGSWLTVV.